This TCR beta chain was obtained from a study of cytomegalovirus exposure and HLA in healthy donors. The PCR employed 60 Vbeta primers together with 13 Jbeta primers. Profiling relied on immunoSEQ multiplex PCR, and the TCRdb table lists in-frame clones only, not all of them. The data contain around 100,000 clones, 70% to 80% of them singletons. The clonotype comes from a woman aged 40 to 50 in good health and CMV-seronegative. The sequenced material came from PBMCs.

In nucleotides, the CDR3 is TGTGCCAGCCGTAGCCCACAGGGGAGCCTCCCCTACGAGCAGTACTTC. This sequence encodes CASRSPQGSLPYEQYF. The chain carries TRBV28 and TRBJ2-7; 7 bases align to TRBD1. The length of the CDR3 is 16 residues. Trimming took 8 bases from V and 2 from J; bases not matched to a gene: 15. Germline assignment: CDR1 MDHEN and CDR2 SYDVKM.